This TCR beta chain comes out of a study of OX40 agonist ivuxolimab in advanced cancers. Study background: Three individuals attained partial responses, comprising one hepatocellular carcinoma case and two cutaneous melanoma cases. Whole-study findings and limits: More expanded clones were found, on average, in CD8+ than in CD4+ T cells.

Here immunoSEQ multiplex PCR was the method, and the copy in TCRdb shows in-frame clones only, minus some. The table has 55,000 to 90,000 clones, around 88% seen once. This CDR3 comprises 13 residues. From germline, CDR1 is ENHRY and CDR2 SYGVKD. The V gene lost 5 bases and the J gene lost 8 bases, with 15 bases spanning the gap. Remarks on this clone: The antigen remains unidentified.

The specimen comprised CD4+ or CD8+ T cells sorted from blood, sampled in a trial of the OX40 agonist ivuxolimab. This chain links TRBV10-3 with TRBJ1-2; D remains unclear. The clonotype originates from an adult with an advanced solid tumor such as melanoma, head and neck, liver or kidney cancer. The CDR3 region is CAISKTGVEGYTF. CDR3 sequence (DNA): TGTGCCATCAGTAAAACCGGGGTCGAAGGCTACACCTTC.